The rows below give T cell receptor beta chains drawn from one sample of a study of cytomegalovirus exposure and HLA in healthy donors. Some clones are missing from TCRdb's copy, which holds only in-frame ones; the method was immunoSEQ multiplex PCR. The table has 180,000 or so clones, over 75% seen once. The sequenced sample was PBMCs. Receptors were obtained from a man aged 18 to 29 in good health and CMV-seropositive. Both conserved end residues are part of each CDR3. D genes are given only for firm matches. Some rows have no size entry. The others give once, few or many, or a class for an expanded clone.

d_call: TRBD1
v_call: TRBV5-1
j_call: TRBJ1-2
clone_size: -
cdr3_nt: TGCGCCAGCAGCTTGTCACAGGGGTCTAAAGGCTACACCTTC
cdr3_aa: CASSLSQGSKGYTF

d_call: TRBD1
v_call: TRBV6-1
j_call: TRBJ1-2
clone_size: -
cdr3_nt: TGTGCCAGCAGCCTGGGACAGGGTGGCGGCTACACCTTC
cdr3_aa: CASSLGQGGGYTF

d_call: -
v_call: TRBV27
j_call: TRBJ1-5
clone_size: -
cdr3_nt: TGTGCCAGCAGTTTCGGGGGTCGGCAGCCCCAGCATTTT
cdr3_aa: CASSFGGRQPQHF

d_call: TRBD1
v_call: TRBV5-6
j_call: TRBJ1-2
clone_size: -
cdr3_nt: TGTGCCAGCAGCTCCGGGACAGGGAACGGCTACACCTTC
cdr3_aa: CASSSGTGNGYTF

d_call: TRBD1
v_call: TRBV7-9
j_call: TRBJ2-7
clone_size: -
cdr3_nt: TGTTCCAGCAGCTTAGTGTGGGACAGGGGTTACGAGCAGTACTTC
cdr3_aa: CSSSLVWDRGYEQYF

d_call: -
v_call: TRBV30
j_call: TRBJ2-2
clone_size: -
cdr3_nt: TGTGCCTGGAGTTATGGTCTAGGCACCGGGGAGCTGTTTTTT
cdr3_aa: CAWSYGLGTGELFF

d_call: -
v_call: TRBV27
j_call: TRBJ1-5
clone_size: -
cdr3_nt: TGTGCCAGCAGACCCTTAGGACAAGTCGGCAATCAGCCCCAGCATTTT
cdr3_aa: CASRPLGQVGNQPQHF

d_call: -
v_call: TRBV25-1
j_call: TRBJ1-5
clone_size: -
cdr3_nt: TGTGCCAGCAACCGACTTGGGGGACAAATTAGCAATCAGCCCCAGCATTTT
cdr3_aa: CASNRLGGQISNQPQHF

d_call: TRBD1
v_call: TRBV27
j_call: TRBJ2-7
clone_size: -
cdr3_nt: TGTGCCAGCAGCGTAGGGACAGGCCCCGATTTAGGTTCTGGCGACGAGCAGTACTTC
cdr3_aa: CASSVGTGPDLGSGDEQYF

d_call: -
v_call: TRBV2
j_call: TRBJ2-7
clone_size: -
cdr3_nt: TGTGCCAGCAGTGAAGCGCTTACTAGATTCGGCGAGCAGTACTTC
cdr3_aa: CASSEALTRFGEQYF

d_call: TRBD2
v_call: TRBV30
j_call: TRBJ2-1
clone_size: -
cdr3_nt: TGTGCCTGGAGTGTACTTGCGGGGGGCCCGATGGAGCAGTTCTTC
cdr3_aa: CAWSVLAGGPMEQFF

d_call: TRBD1
v_call: TRBV9
j_call: TRBJ2-3
clone_size: -
cdr3_nt: TGTGCCAGCAGCGAGGGACAGGGGGCGCGAGATACGCAGTATTTT
cdr3_aa: CASSEGQGARDTQYF

d_call: -
v_call: TRBV6-1
j_call: TRBJ2-7
clone_size: -
cdr3_nt: TGTGCCAGCAGTGGCGCTTACAGACAGCTAACATACGAGCAGTACTTC
cdr3_aa: CASSGAYRQLTYEQYF

d_call: -
v_call: TRBV18
j_call: TRBJ2-7
clone_size: once
cdr3_nt: TGTGCCAGCTCACCCTTCAAACAGAGCTCCTACGAGCAGTACTTC
cdr3_aa: CASSPFKQSSYEQYF

d_call: TRBD1
v_call: TRBV2
j_call: TRBJ1-1
clone_size: once
cdr3_nt: TGTGCCAGCAGTGGGGCTCCGGGACAGGACGAAGCTTTCTTT
cdr3_aa: CASSGAPGQDEAFF

d_call: TRBD1
v_call: TRBV11-3
j_call: TRBJ2-1
clone_size: -
cdr3_nt: TGTGCCAGCAGCTTACGGACAGGCTACAATGAGCAGTTCTTC
cdr3_aa: CASSLRTGYNEQFF

d_call: -
v_call: TRBV6-5
j_call: TRBJ1-1
clone_size: -
cdr3_nt: TGTGCCAGCAGTTACTCTGGGGGGGTACCTTTCTTT
cdr3_aa: CASSYSGGVPFF